These 25 T cell receptor beta chains were all obtained from the same sample, sequenced in a study of technical replicates of blood from a handful of donors. Measured with immunoSEQ multiplex PCR; TCRdb has only the in-frame clones, and not every one. This sample has 95,000 to 100,000 clones, with just over 95% found just once. The sequencing sample was made of T cells isolated from PBMCs. These receptors were taken from a human donor in good health.

The V gene is TRBV28, the J gene TRBJ1-3, with D perhaps TRBD1 (6 bases). The V gene's germline CDR1 is MDHEN and CDR2 SYDVKM. The CDR3 has 18 amino acids. The germline V and J ends were trimmed by 7 bases and 1 base, with 23 bases remaining between them. The CDR3 nucleotides are TGTGCCAGCACCCTGGGGCGGGGGCGGCCGATATCTGGAAACACCATATATTTT. Protein product: CASTLGRGRPISGNTIYF.

The CDR3 here is CASTLSGGAVDTQYF. For the CDR3, the DNA is TGTGCCAGCACCCTCAGCGGGGGGGCAGTCGATACGCAGTATTTT. The chain carries TRBV7-3 and TRBJ2-3, with 10 bases matching TRBD2. This CDR3 is 15 amino acids long. Trimming at V came to 7 bases and at J to 6 bases, leaving 10 bases not matched to a gene. CDR1 is SGHTA, CDR2 FQGTGA, per germline.

This chain links TRBV14 with TRBJ2-3; the match to TRBD2 covers 13 bases. The germline gives CDR1 SGHDN, CDR2 FVKESK. V gave up 8 bases and J gave up 4 bases; unmatched junction bases: 9. This CDR3 spans 16 amino acids. CDR3 sequence: CASQGGLAGFADTQYF. In DNA, the CDR3 is TGTGCCAGCCAAGGGGGACTAGCGGGATTTGCAGATACGCAGTATTTT. The entire variable domain, with the rest obtained from reference TRBV14 and TRBJ2-3, is as follows: EAGVTQFPSHSVIEKGQTVTLRCDPISGHDNLYWYRRVMGKEIKFLLHFVKESKQDESGMPNNRFLAERTGGTYSTLKVQPAELEDSGVYFCASQGGLAGFADTQYFGPGTRLTVL.

V usage is TRBV19 and J usage is TRBJ2-1; 10 bases align to TRBD2. The V segment lost 3 bases and the J segment 0 bases; nucleotides outside the gene matches: 20. There are 22 residues in the CDR3. Germline CDR1 and CDR2: LNHDA and SQIVND (reference sequence). In DNA, the CDR3 is TGTGCCAGTAGTATTCCTCGGAAGGGGCCGGCGACTAGCGGGCGCTCCTACAATGAGCAGTTCTTC. It encodes CASSIPRKGPATSGRSYNEQFF.

The chain joins TRBV5-4 to TRBJ2-5; TRBD1 matches at 9 bases. Germline CDR1 SGHNT, CDR2 YYREEE (reference sequence). The CDR3 totals 15 residues. Losses at the gene ends were 6 bases for V and 6 bases for J; bases not matched to a gene: 12. In nucleotides, the CDR3 is TGTGCCAGCAACTTACCGGGACAGGGAGCGCAGACCCAGTACTTC. Residues: CASNLPGQGAQTQYF. Full variable domain (remainder filled in from reference TRBV5-4 and TRBJ2-5): ETGVTQSPTHLIKTRGQQVTLRCSSQSGHNTVSWYQQALGQGPQFIFQYYREEENGRGNFPPRFSGLQFPNYSSELNVNALELDDSALYLCASNLPGQGAQTQYFGPGTRLLVL.

This chain connects TRBV4-1 to TRBJ2-4; TRBD2 matches 13 bases. Trimming took 1 base from V and 1 from J; bases not matched to a gene: 4. The CDR3 is 18 amino acids. The germline V gene has CDR1 MGHRA and CDR2 YSYEKL. The CDR3 reads CASSQAGLAGWAKNIQYF. The CDR3 region has the DNA TGCGCCAGCAGCCAAGCGGGACTAGCGGGATGGGCCAAAAACATTCAGTACTTC.

The table lists this clone with a count of one. The chain uses TRBV10-3 and TRBJ2-2; 8 nucleotides agree with TRBD2. Germline V gene data show CDR1 as ENHRY and CDR2 as SYGVKD. Trimming removed 0 bases from V and 0 bases from J; junction bases left unmatched: 9. This CDR3 is built from 19 residues. CDR3 residues: CAISESVYAGGPNTGELFF. The CDR3 DNA follows: TGTGCCATCAGTGAGTCCGTCTATGCGGGGGGTCCGAACACCGGGGAGCTGTTTTTT.

The chain carries TRBV11-3 and TRBJ1-2, with D possibly TRBD1 on 6 matching bases. This CDR3 has 15 amino acids. Trimming took 2 bases from V and 1 from J, leaving 11 bases between them. Germline-derived CDR1 and CDR2 are SGHNT and YENEEA. As DNA, the CDR3 is TGTGCCAGCAGCTTAATCGGGACAAATAACTATGGCTACACCTTC. It translates to CASSLIGTNNYGYTF.

This chain links TRBV25-1 with TRBJ2-3, with TRBD1 matching 7 bases. The J segment lost 4 bases and the V segment lost 4 bases, leaving 2 bases of the junction unmatched. Germline lookup yields CDR1 MGHDK and CDR2 SYGVNS. The CDR3 runs 13 residues. The CDR3 DNA follows: TGTGCCAGCAGTGGAACAGGGGCAGATACGCAGTATTTT. Its protein is CASSGTGADTQYF.

The J gene is TRBJ1-5, the V gene TRBV5-1; the D gene is possibly TRBD1 (5 bases). Looked up from germline, CDR1 is SGHRS and CDR2 is YFSETQ. CDR3 length equals 13 residues. Trimming left V 4 bases short and J 9 bases short, with 14 bases between. The CDR3 reads CASSPDGQGPQHF. The CDR3 DNA is TGCGCCAGCAGCCCGGACGGACAAGGGCCCCAGCATTTT.

V and J are TRBV7-3 and TRBJ2-1, with TRBD2 identical over 8 bases. CDR3 size: 18 residues. Germline V gives CDR1 SGHTA, CDR2 FQGTGA. The J segment lost 1 base and the V segment lost 5 bases, leaving 13 bases of the junction unmatched. The DNA of the CDR3 is TGTGCCAGCAGCCCGAGCCCCTGGGCTAGCGGGTCCTACAATGAGCAGTTCTTC. Its translation: CASSPSPWASGSYNEQFF.

V usage is TRBV6-1 and J usage is TRBJ2-7; 9 bases agree with TRBD1. The CDR3 consists of 13 residues. V gave up 11 bases and J gave up 6 bases; unmatched junction bases: 11. Per germline, CDR1 MNHNS and CDR2 SASEGT. The CDR3 coding sequence is TGTGCCGGCAACCGGGACAGGGTGGGCGAGCAGTACTTC. Encoded protein: CAGNRDRVGEQYF.

The V and J genes are TRBV7-9 and TRBJ2-1; perhaps TRBD2 as D (5 bases). With 1 base removed from V and 9 bases from J, the gap between germline ends came to 10 bases. The CDR3 has 13 amino acids. CDR1 is SEHNR, CDR2 FQNEAQ, per germline (reference sequence). The CDR3 loop is CASSLGGFGEQFF. The DNA of the CDR3 is TGTGCCAGCAGCTTAGGAGGGTTCGGTGAGCAGTTCTTC.

The rearrangement uses TRBV11-2 and TRBJ2-5, with unresolved D. This CDR3 is 12 amino acids long. Per germline, CDR1 SGHAT and CDR2 FQNNGV. Trimming shortened V by 0 bases and J by 5 bases, and 4 bases separated the two germline ends. The CDR3 nucleotides read TGTGCCAGCAGCTTAGATAGCGAGACCCAGTACTTC. Translated: CASSLDSETQYF.

V and J are TRBV5-8 and TRBJ1-2, with TRBD1 as a possible D gene (6 bases). Per the germline V gene, CDR1 is SGHTS and CDR2 is YDEGEE. V was trimmed by 6 bases and J by 6 bases, leaving 24 bases between them. The CDR3 is 16 residues long. The CDR3 coding sequence is TGTGCCAGCACCCATTTAGGGGGGGTCCGAGGGAATGGCTACACCTTC. Translation: CASTHLGGVRGNGYTF.

The V call is TRBV5-1, the J call TRBJ2-2; TRBD1 matches 7 bases. Germline V lookup: CDR1 SGHRS, CDR2 YFSETQ. Germline trimming cut 4 bases from V and 2 bases from J; bases unmatched to any gene: 8. There are 16 residues in the CDR3. The CDR3 bases are TGCGCCAGCAGCGTCGGGACAGAACTCAACACCGGGGAGCTGTTTTTT. Translating it yields CASSVGTELNTGELFF.

This clone has just one count. This chain uses TRBV7-8 with TRBJ2-7, with 7 bases aligning to TRBD1. CDR3 length: 15 amino acids. Unmatched junction bases numbered 10, after V lost 4 bases and J lost 4 bases. Germline-derived CDR1 and CDR2 are SGHVS and FQNEAQ. CDR3 sequence reads: CASSSDDRVWYEQYF. As DNA, the CDR3 is TGTGCCAGCAGCTCCGACGACAGGGTTTGGTACGAGCAGTACTTC.

The sample holds one count of this clone. J is TRBJ2-1 and V is TRBV15; TRBD2 agrees at 10 bases. From germline, CDR1 is LNHNV and CDR2 YYDKDF (reference sequence). The J segment lost 5 bases and the V segment lost 0 bases, leaving 1 base of the junction unmatched. The CDR3 contains 15 residues. CDR3 in DNA: TGTGCCACCAGCAGAGAGCTAGCGGGGGACAATGAGCAGTTCTTC. This encodes CATSRELAGDNEQFF.

The chain employs TRBV7-9 and TRBJ2-7; D perhaps matches TRBD2 (5 bases). CDR1 and CDR2 (germline): SEHNR, FQNEAQ (reference sequence). Trimming left V 5 bases short and J 5 bases short, with 16 bases between. The CDR3 is 14 residues long. This chain's CDR3 is CASSALVVADEQYF. The CDR3 region has the DNA TGTGCCAGCAGCGCACTAGTTGTGGCTGACGAGCAGTACTTC.

J is TRBJ2-2 and V is TRBV5-1; maybe TRBD1 (5 bases). Germline assignment: CDR1 SGHRS and CDR2 YFSETQ. The CDR3 is 16 amino acids. The germline V and J ends were trimmed by 4 bases and 2 bases, with 15 bases remaining between them. CDR3 in amino acids: CASSPDRATNTGELFF. The CDR3, as DNA: TGCGCCAGCAGCCCTGACAGAGCAACAAACACCGGGGAGCTGTTTTTT.

The genes are TRBV7-9 and TRBJ2-3; 7 nucleotides align to TRBD2. Germline CDR1 is SEHNR and CDR2 is FQNEAQ (reference sequence). The V segment lost 4 bases and the J segment 4 bases; nucleotides outside the gene matches: 2. This CDR3 is built from 13 residues. This chain's CDR3 is CASSWGGADTQYF. In DNA, the CDR3 is TGTGCCAGCAGCTGGGGAGGGGCAGATACGCAGTATTTT.

The chain has TRBV28 and TRBJ2-2; 10 bases line up with TRBD2. The CDR3 length is 20 residues. The junction had 20 bases not matched to a gene; V was cut back by 5 bases and J by 5 bases. Per germline, CDR1 MDHEN and CDR2 SYDVKM. DNA for the CDR3: TGTGCCAGCAGTCGCCGGGTGGGTCGAACAGCGGGAGGGAAGACCGGGGAGCTGTTTTTT. It encodes CASSRRVGRTAGGKTGELFF.

The J gene is TRBJ2-7, the V gene TRBV11-3, with D tentatively TRBD2 (6 bases). The V gene lost 3 bases and the J gene lost 1 base, with 13 bases spanning the gap. Germline loops: CDR1 SGHNT, CDR2 YENEEA. The CDR3 consists of 15 residues. In DNA, the CDR3 is TGTGCCAGCAGCTTTTGGGGGGTTGAGTCCTACGAGCAGTACTTC. It yields the protein CASSFWGVESYEQYF.

This clone has only one observation. The rearrangement joins TRBV28 to TRBJ2-7; 8 positions match TRBD1. Germline V gives CDR1 MDHEN, CDR2 SYDVKM. J lost 3 bases, V lost 6 bases, and 7 bases had no gene match. CDR3 length: 14 amino acids. CDR3 protein: CASRSTGVLYEQYF. For the CDR3, the DNA is TGTGCCAGCAGATCGACAGGGGTACTCTACGAGCAGTACTTC.

The chain combines TRBV5-8 with TRBJ1-5, with D possibly TRBD1 on 5 matching bases. The CDR3 sequence is 15 residues long. From germline, CDR1 is SGHTS and CDR2 YDEGEE. V was trimmed by 1 base and J by 3 bases, leaving 11 bases between them. CDR3: CASSLSRTNNQPQHF. CDR3 bases: TGTGCCAGCAGCTTGTCCCGGACAAACAATCAGCCCCAGCATTTT. Full variable domain (rest looked up from reference TRBV5-8 and TRBJ1-5): EAGVTQSPTHLIKTRGQQATLRCSPISGHTSVYWYQQALGLGLQFLLWYDEGEERNRGNFPPRFSGRQFPNYSSELNVNALELEDSALYLCASSLSRTNNQPQHFGDGTRLSIL.